The source of this TCR beta chain is a study of cytomegalovirus exposure and HLA in healthy donors. The CDR3 runs 14 residues. Trimming cost V 8 bases and J 4 bases, with 17 bases left between them. The germline CDR1 and CDR2 sequences are SEHNR and FQNEAQ (reference sequence). The PCR made use of 60 Vbeta and 13 Jbeta primers. Some clones are missing from TCRdb's copy, which holds only in-frame ones; the method was immunoSEQ multiplex PCR. The sample holds around 190,000 clones; 70% to 90% are singletons and the top ten take about 2.3%. The sequence was collected from a woman in her forties or fifties in good health and CMV-seronegative. Sequenced material: PBMCs. The gene calls are TRBV7-9 and TRBJ1-1; weak D call: TRBD1 (6 bases). CDR3 DNA: TGTGCCAGCCAGATAGAGGGGGGGATCACTGAAGCTTTCTTT. Its translation is CASQIEGGITEAFF.